This T cell receptor (beta chain) was documented in a study of blood T cell repertoires in COVID-19. Background on the study: From T cells, B-cell-depleted T cells, or PBMCs came the material, which was cDNA or gDNA.

Here immunoSEQ multiplex PCR was the method, and the copy in TCRdb shows in-frame clones only, minus some. The sample contains approximately 240,000 clones, around 80% of which appear only once. This clone was detected only once. The CDR3 totals 15 residues. From germline, CDR1 is LNHDA and CDR2 SQIVND (reference sequence). V lost 5 bases to trimming and J lost 4 bases; unmatched junction nucleotides: 7. The TCR was taken from a human donor in a cohort sampled during active COVID-19. This chain uses TRBV19 with TRBJ2-7; 11 nucleotides match TRBD2. Sequencing was performed on peripheral blood. CDR3 loop: CASSAAGTSGYEQYF. DNA of the CDR3: TGTGCCAGTAGTGCGGCCGGGACTAGCGGTTACGAGCAGTACTTC.